This TCR beta chain was identified in a study of cytomegalovirus exposure and HLA in healthy donors. Study results and limitations: While the bulk of TCR sequences proved rare, some public TCRs turned up in many donors.

This clone showed up just a few times. The antigen remains undetermined. PCR involved 60 Vbeta and 13 Jbeta primers. TCRdb's table, derived via immunoSEQ multiplex PCR, lists solely in-frame clones and lacks some. Here the sample spans some 190,000 clones, 80% being singletons. Source material: PBMCs. The sequence derives from a girl under 18 in good health and CMV-seropositive.

For the CDR3, the DNA is TGTGCCAGCAGCTCCCTTGTGAGCGGAGGGTACAATGAGCAGTTCTTC. Protein sequence: CASSSLVSGGYNEQFF. The chain is built from TRBV11-2 and TRBJ2-1; D might be TRBD2 (6 bases). Germline V gives CDR1 SGHAT, CDR2 FQNNGV. With 4 bases removed from V and 4 bases from J, the gap between germline ends came to 17 bases. The CDR3 extends over 16 amino acids. Based on the CDR3 plus reference TRBV11-2 and TRBJ2-1, the full variable domain is EAGVAQSPRYKIIEKRQSVAFWCNPISGHATLYWYQQILGQGPKLLIQFQNNGVVDDSQLPKDRFSAERLKGVDSTLKIQPAKLEDSAVYLCASSSLVSGGYNEQFFGPGTRLTVL.